The 9 T cell receptor beta chains in this list originate from one sample, sequenced in a study of blood T cell repertoires in COVID-19. Profiling relied on immunoSEQ multiplex PCR, and the TCRdb table lists in-frame clones only, not all of them. The sample has about 250,000 clones, 70% to 90% seen once. The sample consisted of peripheral blood. The receptor source for this set is a woman between 40 and 50 years old who had recovered from COVID-19.

This chain links TRBV5-4 with TRBJ2-7; 10 nucleotides align to TRBD2. Germline lookup yields CDR1 SGHNT and CDR2 YYREEE (reference sequence). The CDR3 spans 15 residues. Trimming removed 0 bases from V and 3 bases from J; junction bases left unmatched: 3. The CDR3 DNA reads as TGTGCCAGCAGCTTGGGGACTAGCGGCGGCTACGAGCAGTACTTC. It codes for CASSLGTSGGYEQYF.

V gene TRBV6-6 combines with J gene TRBJ2-3; 9 bases are a match to TRBD1. With 6 bases clipped from V and 5 bases from J, the junction kept 9 bases outside the gene matches. The CDR3 consists of 15 residues. Germline CDR1 is MNHNY and CDR2 is SVGAGI (reference sequence). The DNA for the CDR3 is TGTGCCAGCAGGCTCGGGACAGGGAGTGGAGATACGCAGTATTTT. Translation gives CASRLGTGSGDTQYF.

This clone has only one observation. The rearrangement joins TRBV19 to TRBJ1-4; D gene unclear. CDR3 length: 17 amino acids. V dropped 3 bases and J dropped 6 bases, with 20 bases sitting between them. Per the germline V gene, CDR1 is LNHDA and CDR2 is SQIVND (reference sequence). The CDR3 DNA follows: TGTGCCAGTAGTATGGAACCGGGATCCACTCTCTATGAAAAACTGTTTTTT. Translated: CASSMEPGSTLYEKLFF.

The rearrangement uses TRBV3-1 (or the pseudogene TRBV3-2) and TRBJ2-1; 8 nucleotides line up with TRBD2. From germline, CDR1 is LGHDT and CDR2 YNNKEL (reference sequence). V shed 2 bases and J 7 bases; nucleotides not matched to a gene: 10. The length of the CDR3 is 16 residues. The CDR3 DNA follows: TGTGCCAGCAGCCAACCACGGACTAGCAAGGGGAATGAGCAGTTCTTC. It codes for CASSQPRTSKGNEQFF.

This clone was detected only once. The chain links TRBV30 to TRBJ2-1; 14 positions agree with TRBD2. Germline assignment: CDR1 GTSNPN and CDR2 SVGIG (reference sequence). V lost 3 bases and J lost 6; bases outside the gene matches: 4. The CDR3 covers 15 residues. The CDR3 loop is CAWRSGLAGVNEQFF. The CDR3 region has the DNA TGTGCCTGGAGATCGGGACTAGCGGGAGTCAATGAGCAGTTCTTC.

This clone came up once. The CDR3, as DNA: TGTGCCAGCAGTTCCTGGTCCAGGGACGAGCAGTACTTC. The encoded protein is CASSSWSRDEQYF. The chain couples TRBV27 to TRBJ2-7; D might be TRBD1 (5 bases). The CDR3 covers 13 residues. V lost 4 bases, J lost 5 bases, and 12 bases lay in between. Germline V gene sequence: CDR1 MNHEY, CDR2 SMNVEV (reference sequence).

V gene TRBV7-3 combines with J gene TRBJ2-3; 10 nucleotides align to TRBD2. CDR3 length equals 17 residues. Germline V gene data show CDR1 as SGHTA and CDR2 as FQGTGA. V lost 1 base to trimming and J lost 5 bases; unmatched junction nucleotides: 9. CDR3 sequence: CASSLKAGGPLGDTQYF. The CDR3 DNA is TGTGCCAGCAGCTTAAAAGCGGGGGGGCCCCTTGGAGATACGCAGTATTTT.

The chain has TRBV4-3 and TRBJ2-3; D is unresolved. CDR1 LGHNA and CDR2 YSLEER come from the germline V gene. This CDR3 spans 15 amino acids. Trimming pared 0 bases from V and 3 bases from J, leaving 10 bases between. In nucleotides, the CDR3 is TGCGCCAGCAGCCAAGATTCTACGCCGACAGATACGCAGTATTTT. Its translation: CASSQDSTPTDTQYF.

This clone was seen more than once but under ten times. V and J are TRBV6-6 and TRBJ2-7; 9 nucleotides line up with TRBD1. V was clipped by 5 bases and J by 5 bases; unmatched bases: 4. The CDR3 is 13 amino acids. Germline V gives CDR1 MNHNY, CDR2 SVGAGI (reference sequence). CDR3 nucleotide sequence: TGTGCCAGCAGTGGGACAGGGCCCAACGAGCAGTACTTC. Translated, it gives CASSGTGPNEQYF.